This is a list of T cell receptor beta chains from one sample in a study of blood T cell repertoires in COVID-19. Clones were sequenced by immunoSEQ multiplex PCR, and TCRdb holds only the in-frame ones, with some missing. The sample yields roughly 200,000 clones, around four fifths seen once. The sample consisted of peripheral blood. Receptors originate from a human donor in a cohort sampled during active COVID-19. The conserved cysteine and the conserved F or W are not part of the CDR3 here.

j_gene: TRBJ1-2
v_gene: TRBV6-5
CDR3aa: ASVQQGRNYGYT

j_gene: TRBJ1-5
v_gene: TRBV19
CDR3aa: ASSTTGSNQPQH

j_gene: TRBJ1-2
v_gene: TRBV28
CDR3aa: ASSLVGRGQGYT

j_gene: TRBJ2-2
v_gene: TRBV5-1
CDR3aa: ASSLAYAGMGELF

j_gene: TRBJ2-1
v_gene: TRBV5-4
CDR3aa: ASSRSTSGRGGKQF

j_gene: TRBJ1-5
v_gene: TRBV18
CDR3aa: ASSLEGKQPQH

j_gene: TRBJ2-3
v_gene: TRBV5-1
CDR3aa: ASSSGLAGGTDTQY

j_gene: TRBJ2-2
v_gene: TRBV10-3
CDR3aa: AIRTGAAGELF

j_gene: TRBJ1-3
v_gene: TRBV5-1
CDR3aa: ASKGEGNTIY

j_gene: TRBJ1-1
v_gene: TRBV7-2
CDR3aa: ASSLGTANTEAF

j_gene: TRBJ1-1
v_gene: TRBV16
CDR3aa: ASSTGRGWNTEAF

j_gene: TRBJ2-2
v_gene: TRBV2
CDR3aa: ASSPGLLVELF

j_gene: TRBJ2-5
v_gene: TRBV16
CDR3aa: ASSQRDRVQETQY

j_gene: TRBJ2-2
v_gene: TRBV3-1/TRBV3-2
CDR3aa: ASSPTGPSGGTGELF

j_gene: TRBJ1-1
v_gene: TRBV7-9
CDR3aa: ASSPSRVNTEAF

j_gene: TRBJ2-3
v_gene: TRBV7-3
CDR3aa: ASSRGQGAADTQY

j_gene: TRBJ2-1
v_gene: TRBV2
CDR3aa: ASSKWGGSYNEQF

j_gene: TRBJ1-2
v_gene: TRBV6-2/TRBV6-3
CDR3aa: ASSYSPGSTNYGYT

j_gene: TRBJ1-5
v_gene: TRBV18
CDR3aa: ASTGTGSNQPQH

j_gene: TRBJ2-6
v_gene: TRBV11-2
CDR3aa: ASSLRGSGANVLT

j_gene: TRBJ1-2
v_gene: TRBV2
CDR3aa: ASNLASGYT

j_gene: TRBJ2-5
v_gene: TRBV3-1/TRBV3-2
CDR3aa: ASSQNSGGAETQY

j_gene: TRBJ2-7
v_gene: TRBV6-5
CDR3aa: ASSSGLAGGGEQY

j_gene: TRBJ2-5
v_gene: TRBV19
CDR3aa: ASQVSGRTGTQY

j_gene: TRBJ1-2
v_gene: TRBV5-6
CDR3aa: ASSRADRAFPDGYT

j_gene: TRBJ1-1
v_gene: TRBV18
CDR3aa: ASSPPSRGHPEAF

j_gene: TRBJ2-2
v_gene: TRBV18
CDR3aa: ASSPEGRGLAGELF

j_gene: TRBJ2-3
v_gene: TRBV19
CDR3aa: ASSLQTNTQY

j_gene: TRBJ2-5
v_gene: TRBV15
CDR3aa: ATSSSRGSQETQY

j_gene: TRBJ2-3
v_gene: TRBV5-1
CDR3aa: ASGDRVKGTDTQY

j_gene: TRBJ2-3
v_gene: TRBV5-1
CDR3aa: ASTTGTDTQY

j_gene: TRBJ1-2
v_gene: TRBV6-4
CDR3aa: ASSPQGQGYGYT

j_gene: TRBJ2-5
v_gene: TRBV4-2
CDR3aa: ASSQSDIGGGETQY

j_gene: TRBJ2-7
v_gene: TRBV25-1
CDR3aa: ASSDRGYEQY

j_gene: TRBJ2-2
v_gene: TRBV5-1
CDR3aa: ASSLAGDYTGELF

j_gene: TRBJ1-5
v_gene: TRBV28
CDR3aa: ASSPNLNQPQH

j_gene: TRBJ2-1
v_gene: TRBV30
CDR3aa: ASGQSNEQF

j_gene: TRBJ1-5
v_gene: TRBV6-5
CDR3aa: ASSLAGTGDQPQH

j_gene: TRBJ2-2
v_gene: TRBV6-1
CDR3aa: ASSEVIRGSGELF

j_gene: TRBJ2-1
v_gene: TRBV11-2
CDR3aa: ASGRIGLNEQF

j_gene: TRBJ2-7
v_gene: TRBV18
CDR3aa: ASSLNQERGPEQY

j_gene: TRBJ2-1
v_gene: TRBV6-1
CDR3aa: ASSSLAGARNEQF

j_gene: TRBJ1-4
v_gene: TRBV5-5
CDR3aa: ASRPPSTTNEKLF

j_gene: TRBJ2-1
v_gene: TRBV5-1
CDR3aa: ASSLGLGSYNEQF

j_gene: TRBJ2-1
v_gene: TRBV27
CDR3aa: ASSLAGGSYNEQF

j_gene: TRBJ1-2
v_gene: TRBV29-1
CDR3aa: SGTGLNGYT

j_gene: TRBJ2-3
v_gene: TRBV11-2
CDR3aa: ASTLGLASADTQY

j_gene: TRBJ1-1
v_gene: TRBV5-1
CDR3aa: ASSLDRSNTEAF

j_gene: TRBJ2-1
v_gene: TRBV10-3
CDR3aa: AISESGTSGRGSYNEQF

j_gene: TRBJ1-6
v_gene: TRBV6-5
CDR3aa: ASKSIPTGNSPLH

j_gene: TRBJ1-5
v_gene: TRBV28
CDR3aa: ASSVYPSNQPQH

j_gene: TRBJ1-2
v_gene: TRBV5-1
CDR3aa: ASSPSQEIYGYT

j_gene: TRBJ1-5
v_gene: TRBV19
CDR3aa: ASSIVRDSSNQPQH

j_gene: TRBJ2-3
v_gene: TRBV5-1
CDR3aa: ASSLFRGSDTQY

j_gene: TRBJ1-1
v_gene: TRBV5-1
CDR3aa: ASTDVRGPNTEAF

j_gene: TRBJ2-5
v_gene: TRBV5-1
CDR3aa: ASSLTSGGQTQY

j_gene: TRBJ2-6
v_gene: TRBV19
CDR3aa: ASSKRQPTSGANVLT